This note documents a single TCR beta chain sequence. Data came from immunoSEQ multiplex PCR; TCRdb stores just in-frame clones and leaves some out. This table holds tens of thousands of clones, about 90% found once. The data originate from a study of OX40 agonist ivuxolimab in advanced cancers. This TCR was recovered from an adult with an advanced solid tumor such as melanoma, head and neck, liver or kidney cancer. The material was CD4+ or CD8+ T cells sorted from blood, obtained in a trial of the OX40 agonist ivuxolimab.

DNA for the CDR3: TGCGCCAGCAGAGGACTAGCGGGAGCGAGTGAGCAGTTCTTC. As protein: CASRGLAGASEQFF. The chain combines TRBV10-2 with TRBJ2-1; 13 bases are shared with TRBD2. The CDR3 length is 14 residues. Per germline, CDR1 WSHSY and CDR2 SAAADI. Trimming took 6 bases from V and 9 from J; bases not matched to a gene: 5.